The 20 T cell receptor beta chains reported below all come from one sample, sequenced in a study of T cell repertoires in ileal Crohn's disease. Clones were sequenced by immunoSEQ multiplex PCR, and TCRdb holds only the in-frame ones, with some missing. The sample lists roughly 15,000 clones, 70% to 80% occurring once. Time point in this sample: inflamed ileum from the surgical specimen. Sequencing was performed on ileal tissue. The source is an adult with Crohn's disease.

This clone was picked up a small number of times. The rearrangement links TRBV5-6 to TRBJ2-7, with a tentative D call TRBD1 (6 bases). Germline V lookup: CDR1 SGHDT, CDR2 YYEEEE. This CDR3 has 13 amino acids. Trimming took off 2 bases at V and 2 bases at J, with 8 bases between the two ends. The CDR3 DNA sequence: TGTGCCAGCAGCTTTCGGACAGCCTACGAGCAGTACTTC. Protein sequence: CASSFRTAYEQYF.

The chain carries TRBV13 and TRBJ2-3; possible D gene TRBD2, 6 bases. Trimming removed 7 bases from V and 4 bases from J, with 21 bases in between. Looked up from germline, CDR1 is PRHDT and CDR2 is FYEKMQ (reference sequence). CDR3 length: 16 residues. The CDR3 protein is CASMGREPGSADTQYF. In DNA, the CDR3 is TGTGCCAGCATGGGTCGGGAGCCGGGATCCGCAGATACGCAGTATTTT.

V is TRBV2 and J is TRBJ1-2; D uncertain. The germline gives CDR1 SNHLY, CDR2 FYNNEI. Between the trimmed V and J ends, which lost 3 bases and 7 bases, there was a span of 9 bases. The CDR3 contains 12 residues. For the CDR3, the DNA is TGTGCCAGCAGTGACCAAGCTGGTGGCTACACCTTC. Translation: CASSDQAGGYTF. Based on the CDR3 plus reference TRBV2 and TRBJ1-2, the full variable domain is EPEVTQTPSHQVTQMGQEVILRCVPISNHLYFYWYRQILGQKVEFLVSFYNNEISEKSEIFDDQFSVERPDGSNFTLKIRSTKLEDSAMYFCASSDQAGGYTFGSGTRLTVV.

This sequence joins TRBV4-3 and TRBJ2-1; 7 bases agree with TRBD1. The CDR3 length is 14 residues. Unmatched junction bases numbered 7, after V lost 8 bases and J lost 3 bases. CDR1 is LGHNA, CDR2 YSLEER, per germline. The CDR3 spells CASGRTGGYNEQFF. In DNA form, the CDR3 reads TGCGCCAGCGGTAGGACAGGAGGCTACAATGAGCAGTTCTTC.

The chain is built from TRBV23-1 and TRBJ1-3; D remains unclear. TRBV23-1 is marked as an open reading frame, function uncertain. This CDR3 is built from 9 residues. Trimming shortened V by 7 bases and J by 10 bases, and 5 bases separated the two germline ends. The CDR3 sequence is CASTGTIYF. The CDR3 DNA follows: TGCGCCAGCACGGGAACCATATATTTT.

The CDR3 reads CASSSGQGGYNSPLHF. The CDR3 nucleotides are TGTGCCAGCAGCTCGGGACAGGGGGGCTATAATTCACCCCTCCACTTT. The chain links TRBV11-2 to TRBJ1-6; 11 bases match TRBD1. The CDR3 has 16 residues. Germline CDR1 reads SGHAT; CDR2 reads FQNNGV. V shed 4 bases and J 3 bases; nucleotides not matched to a gene: 2.

The rearrangement links TRBV6-1 to TRBJ2-1, with 12 bases matching TRBD2. Germline CDR1 is MNHNS and CDR2 is SASEGT. Trimming removed 2 bases from V and 7 bases from J; junction bases left unmatched: 3. The CDR3 consists of 15 residues. CDR3: CASSELAGGPNEQFF. CDR3 DNA sequence: TGTGCCAGCAGTGAACTAGCGGGGGGGCCGAATGAGCAGTTCTTC.

The chain is built from TRBV27 and TRBJ2-7; tentative D call: TRBD1 (6 bases). V shed 2 bases and J shed 3 bases, with 8 bases lying between them. This CDR3 has 13 residues. CDR1 MNHEY and CDR2 SMNVEV come from the germline V gene (reference sequence). Here the CDR3 DNA reads TGTGCCAGCAGTTTACAGGGACACTACGAGCAGTACTTC. It yields the protein CASSLQGHYEQYF.

J is TRBJ1-2 and V is TRBV6-5; D is unclear. The CDR3 spans 10 residues. V lost 5 bases, J lost 12 bases, and 10 bases lay in between. CDR1 and CDR2 from the germline V gene are MNHEY and SVGAGI. In DNA, the CDR3 is TGTGCCAGCAGTGAAAAGGAGGACACCTTC. As protein: CASSEKEDTF.

The chain couples TRBV5-5 to TRBJ2-7; 7 nucleotides align to TRBD1. The CDR3 covers 14 residues. V trimming: 4 bases; J trimming: 4 bases; junction bases outside the gene matches: 8. Germline V gene data show CDR1 as SGHKS and CDR2 as YYEKEE (reference sequence). The CDR3 loop reads CASSARDSQYEQYF. The CDR3 nucleotides are TGTGCCAGCAGCGCCCGGGACAGCCAATACGAGCAGTACTTC.

The rearrangement links TRBV5-1 to TRBJ2-7; the D is unclear. Trimming removed 0 bases at V and 7 bases at J, with 14 bases between. The CDR3 has 14 amino acids. Germline V gene data show CDR1 as SGHRS and CDR2 as YFSETQ. CDR3 amino acids: CASSLAAASREQYF. The CDR3 DNA is TGCGCCAGCAGCTTGGCGGCGGCCTCAAGGGAGCAGTACTTC.

The CDR3 coding sequence is TGCGCCAGCAGCCAACTGGAAGGAGGGAGGGATACGCAGTATTTT. Amino acid sequence: CASSQLEGGRDTQYF. V gene TRBV4-3 combines with J gene TRBJ2-3, with a tentative D call TRBD2 (6 bases). The CDR3 length is 15 residues. Germline V CDR1 and CDR2: LGHNA, YSLEER. The V end was cut by 2 bases, the J end by 6 bases, with 15 bases between.

The V gene is TRBV5-1, the J gene TRBJ2-2; 11 bases map to TRBD2. The CDR3 is 17 amino acids. Unmatched junction bases numbered 7, after V lost 0 bases and J lost 6 bases. Germline V gene lookup returns CDR1 SGHRS and CDR2 YFSETQ. The CDR3 nucleotides are TGCGCCAGCAGCTTGGATGGGCTAGCGGGGGGCGCCGGGGAGCTGTTTTTT. Its translation: CASSLDGLAGGAGELFF.

The chain combines TRBV27 with TRBJ2-7; 8 nucleotides align to TRBD2. This CDR3 is 15 amino acids long. Trimming cost V 4 bases and J 0 bases; bases outside gene matches: 5. Germline lookup yields CDR1 MNHEY and CDR2 SMNVEV (reference sequence). The CDR3 DNA is TGTGCCAGCAGTTACACTAGCGGAAGCTCCTACGAGCAGTACTTC. Residues: CASSYTSGSSYEQYF.

V and J are TRBV9 and TRBJ2-3, with D unresolved. Trimming left V 0 bases short and J 2 bases short, with 7 bases between. CDR3 length equals 14 residues. CDR1 and CDR2 from the germline V gene are SGDLS and YYNGEE. This chain's CDR3 is CASSVDLATDTQYF. In DNA, the CDR3 is TGTGCCAGCAGCGTAGACTTAGCCACAGATACGCAGTATTTT.

The chain couples TRBV15 to TRBJ2-7; the match to TRBD2 covers 14 bases. The trim removed 3 bases at V and 3 bases at J, leaving 7 bases unmatched. The CDR3 totals 17 residues. Germline loops: CDR1 LNHNV, CDR2 YYDKDF (reference sequence). The CDR3 region is CATSRTSGRAPLYEQYF. The CDR3 region has the DNA TGTGCCACCAGCAGGACTAGCGGGAGGGCCCCCCTCTACGAGCAGTACTTC.

As concerns this clone: Distinct nucleotide sequences in the sample also encode this CDR3. The V gene is TRBV11-3, the J gene TRBJ2-1, with 9 nucleotides matching TRBD2. Germline V gives CDR1 SGHNT, CDR2 YENEEA. This CDR3 comprises 15 residues. The junction had 2 bases not matched to a gene; V was cut back by 2 bases and J by 3 bases. DNA for the CDR3: TGTGCCAGCAGCTTACGAGCGGGAGGCTACAATGAGCAGTTCTTC. Amino acids: CASSLRAGGYNEQFF.

This rearrangement joins TRBV29-1 to TRBJ2-2, with D unresolved. The CDR3 length is 13 residues. Germline V gene lookup returns CDR1 SQVTM and CDR2 ANQGSEA. V was clipped by 4 bases and J by 1 base, with 7 bases between them. In DNA form, the CDR3 reads TGCAGCGTTGGAGGCAAGAACACCGGGGAGCTGTTTTTT. Translating it yields CSVGGKNTGELFF.

This rearrangement joins TRBV27 to TRBJ2-1; D is undetermined. The V end lost 0 bases, the J end lost 3 bases, and 0 bases lay between the germline ends. This CDR3 is built from 12 residues. Germline lookup yields CDR1 MNHEY and CDR2 SMNVEV (reference sequence). CDR3 nucleotide sequence: TGTGCCAGCAGTTTATCCTACAATGAGCAGTTCTTC. Its protein is CASSLSYNEQFF.

The V and J genes are TRBV18 and TRBJ2-7; 7 nucleotides align to TRBD2. The V gene's germline CDR1 is KGHSH and CDR2 LQKENI. The V segment lost 1 base and the J segment 0 bases; nucleotides outside the gene matches: 3. The CDR3 is 15 amino acids. CDR3 residues: CASSPQTGGSYEQYF. The CDR3 DNA follows: TGTGCCAGCTCACCACAGACGGGGGGCTCCTACGAGCAGTACTTC.